One TCR beta chain is described in this entry. This sample was taken from a study of shared clonotypes between healthy human individuals. Using immunoSEQ multiplex PCR, the repertoire was profiled, and TCRdb retains in-frame clones only, with some absent. The sample has roughly 2.2 million clones; about nine tenths are singletons. The CDR3 loop spans 17 amino acids. Trimming cost V 1 base and J 1 base, with 14 bases left between them. CDR1 is SEHNR and CDR2 is FQNEAQ in the germline V gene (reference sequence). The rearrangement links TRBV7-9 to TRBJ2-4; D unclear. The sequenced material came from naive CD4+ T cells from PBMCs. Indicated subset: CD45RA+ positively selected. This receptor was taken from a young man in good health. Some clones in this sample may be carry-over from other donors' samples. CDR3 bases: TGTGCCAGCAGCTTAGGTTCGAGAGGAGCCGCCAAAAACATTCAGTACTTC. The encoded protein is CASSLGSRGAAKNIQYF.